These 6 T cell receptor beta chains originate from one sample sequenced in a study of T cell responses to AZD1222 COVID-19 vaccine. The method was immunoSEQ multiplex PCR; TCRdb's version includes in-frame clones alone and lacks a portion of them. Of approximately 100,000 clones listed, roughly 86% are singletons. This material consisted of peripheral blood, taken on day 0 of MenACWY control vaccination. These receptors originate from an adult in good health.

The chain couples TRBV27 to TRBJ2-1; a weak D match, TRBD2 (5 bases). The germline CDR1 and CDR2 sequences are MNHEY and SMNVEV (reference sequence). The V and J ends lost 2 bases and 4 bases respectively, with 9 bases between them. The length of the CDR3 is 14 residues. CDR3 sequence (DNA): TGTGCCAGCAGTTTAGAGGGCAAATACAATGAGCAGTTCTTC. Protein product: CASSLEGKYNEQFF.

This chain uses TRBV27 with TRBJ2-6, with 8 bases that match TRBD1. This CDR3 region has 18 residues. Trimming at V came to 5 bases and at J to 0 bases, leaving 9 bases not matched to a gene. Looked up from germline, CDR1 is MNHEY and CDR2 is SMNVEV (reference sequence). This chain's CDR3 is CASSGGTGEFSGANVLTF. The CDR3 region has the DNA TGTGCCAGCAGTGGGGGGACAGGAGAATTCTCTGGGGCCAACGTCCTGACTTTC.

The chain joins TRBV19 to TRBJ2-7; either TRBD1 or TRBD2 may fit D (5 bases each). Germline V CDR1 and CDR2: LNHDA, SQIVND (reference sequence). CDR3 size: 15 residues. V lost 0 bases and J lost 4, with 13 bases in between. The CDR3 loop is CASSIDGGSLYEQYF. The CDR3 nucleotides are TGTGCCAGTAGTATAGATGGGGGAAGCCTGTACGAGCAGTACTTC.

The chain couples TRBV5-4 to TRBJ2-1, with TRBD1 identical over 9 bases. The V gene's germline CDR1 is SGHNT and CDR2 YYREEE (reference sequence). There are 13 residues in the CDR3. V was clipped by 7 bases and J by 4 bases; unmatched bases: 3. The CDR3 DNA follows: TGTGCCAGCCATGGGACAGGGTACAATGAGCAGTTCTTC. The encoded protein is CASHGTGYNEQFF.

This chain uses TRBV12-3 or TRBV12-4 with TRBJ1-3; D not resolved. With 6 bases removed from V and 4 bases from J, the gap between germline ends came to 7 bases. The CDR3 runs 12 residues. CDR3 loop: CASSTYGNTIYF. Here the CDR3 DNA reads TGTGCCAGCAGCACTTACGGAAACACCATATATTTT.

V usage is TRBV9 and J usage is TRBJ2-3, with TRBD2 identical over 8 bases. The trim removed 0 bases at V and 4 bases at J, leaving 1 base unmatched. Germline-derived CDR1 and CDR2 are SGDLS and YYNGEE. The CDR3 contains 14 residues. The CDR3 bases are TGTGCCAGCAGCGTAGCGGGGGGGGCAGATACGCAGTATTTT. It yields the protein CASSVAGGADTQYF. Drawing the rest from reference TRBV9 and TRBJ2-3, the complete variable domain is DSGVTQTPKHLITATGQRVTLRCSPRSGDLSVYWYQQSLDQGLQFLIQYYNGEERAKGNILERFSAQQFPDLHSELNLSSLELGDSALYFCASSVAGGADTQYFGPGTRLTVL.